Following are 31 T cell receptor beta chains from one sample sequenced in a study of shared clonotypes between healthy human individuals. Naive CD8 cells lacked CD45RO and underwent positive selection for CCR7, leaving out terminally differentiated effector memory CD45RA+ cells. Profiling relied on immunoSEQ multiplex PCR, and the TCRdb table lists in-frame clones only, not all of them. The sample lists roughly 2,000,000 clones; 85% to 95% were seen once. Sequenced sample: naive CD8+ T cells from PBMCs. The receptors were gathered from a man between 18 and 29 years old in good health. Some clones in this sample may be carry-over from other donors' samples.

V and J are TRBV9 and TRBJ2-5; D might be TRBD2 (6 bases). Germline V CDR1 and CDR2: SGDLS, YYNGEE. The length of the CDR3 is 14 residues. Trimming stripped 0 bases from V and 5 bases from J, with 11 bases between. In nucleotides, the CDR3 is TGTGCCAGCAGCGTAGCGGGAGAGGTGGAGACCCAGTACTTC. Translation gives CASSVAGEVETQYF.

The chain uses TRBV19 and TRBJ2-2; 10 nucleotides line up with TRBD1. With 5 bases clipped from V and 4 bases from J, the junction kept 4 bases outside the gene matches. This CDR3 is 15 amino acids long. In germline, CDR1 is LNHDA, CDR2 SQIVND (reference sequence). The CDR3 nucleotides are TGTGCCAGTAGTGTGACAGGGGGCGGCACCGGGGAGCTGTTTTTT. Translated: CASSVTGGGTGELFF.

The genes are TRBV7-8 and TRBJ2-4, with 8 bases matching TRBD1. The V and J ends lost 3 bases and 0 bases, in that order; junction bases with no gene match: 16. Germline V lookup: CDR1 SGHVS, CDR2 FQNEAQ. The CDR3 consists of 20 residues. In nucleotides, the CDR3 is TGTGCCAGCAGCTTGGACAGGGTCCTAACCCCCGACCTAGCCAAAAACATTCAGTACTTC. Amino acids: CASSLDRVLTPDLAKNIQYF.

The V call is TRBV29-1, the J call TRBJ2-1; the match to TRBD1 covers 8 bases. This CDR3 comprises 14 residues. V shed 8 bases and J 4 bases; nucleotides not matched to a gene: 10. CDR1 is SQVTM, CDR2 ANQGSEA, per germline. The CDR3 here is CSSSVGTGYNEQFF. CDR3 in DNA: TGCAGCTCCTCGGTTGGGACAGGTTACAATGAGCAGTTCTTC.

The chain recombines TRBV5-6 with TRBJ2-7; no reliable D call. V was clipped by 0 bases and J by 3 bases, with 7 bases between them. Germline loops: CDR1 SGHDT, CDR2 YYEEEE. The CDR3 consists of 13 residues. DNA of the CDR3: TGTGCCAGCAGCTTGGTCCAGTACTACGAGCAGTACTTC. Translating it yields CASSLVQYYEQYF.

Concerning this clone itself: Other nucleotide sequences in the sample specify the same CDR3. The chain has TRBV9 and TRBJ2-2, with 8 positions matching TRBD1. Germline loops: CDR1 SGDLS, CDR2 YYNGEE. The V gene end was trimmed by 2 bases and the J gene end by 4 bases; junction bases not matched to a gene: 4. This CDR3 is 15 amino acids long. The DNA for the CDR3 is TGTGCCAGCAGCGTGGGGGGACAGGTCACCGGGGAGCTGTTTTTT. Protein sequence: CASSVGGQVTGELFF.

The chain joins TRBV19 to TRBJ1-1; D is unclear. The CDR3 covers 16 residues. The germline V and J ends were trimmed by 6 bases and 0 bases, with 17 bases remaining between them. The germline gives CDR1 LNHDA, CDR2 SQIVND (reference sequence). The chain's CDR3 is CASSLQTYRLNTEAFF. The CDR3 DNA reads TGTGCCAGTAGCCTCCAAACGTACCGATTGAACACTGAAGCTTTCTTT. Complete variable domain (other parts from reference TRBV19 and TRBJ1-1): DGGITQSPKYLFRKEGQNVTLSCEQNLNHDAMYWYRQDPGQGLRLIYYSQIVNDFQKGDIAEGYSVSREKKESFPLTVTSAQKNPTAFYLCASSLQTYRLNTEAFFGQGTRLTVV.

The sample holds one count of this clone. The J gene is TRBJ2-5, the V gene TRBV4-1; 8 bases line up with TRBD2. V dropped 0 bases and J dropped 5; count of bases not matched to a gene: 8. This CDR3 has 16 residues. Germline values: CDR1 MGHRA, CDR2 YSYEKL. The CDR3 DNA reads TGCGCCAGCAGCCAAGAGTCAGCGGGAGTAGGCGAGACCCAGTACTTC. Translating it yields CASSQESAGVGETQYF.

The chain joins TRBV28 to TRBJ2-1; D is unresolved. The germline V gene has CDR1 MDHEN and CDR2 SYDVKM. The CDR3 covers 14 residues. V shed 8 bases and J shed 2 bases, with 13 bases lying between them. This CDR3 reads CASFATPAYNEQFF. CDR3 DNA: TGTGCCAGCTTCGCCACCCCGGCCTACAATGAGCAGTTCTTC.

The chain employs TRBV9 and TRBJ1-5, with D possibly TRBD1 on 6 matching bases. Per germline, CDR1 SGDLS and CDR2 YYNGEE. The CDR3 runs 13 residues. V lost 4 bases and J lost 7, with 12 bases in between. The CDR3 loop is CASSKAGGQPQHF. CDR3 sequence (DNA): TGTGCCAGCAGCAAAGCGGGGGGCCAGCCCCAGCATTTT.

This sequence joins TRBV19 and TRBJ2-1; D remains ambiguous. The CDR3 runs to 15 residues. V gave up 1 base and J gave up 1 base, with 8 bases separating them. The germline V gene encodes CDR1 LNHDA and CDR2 SQIVND (reference sequence). The CDR3 sequence is CASSIGYLSYNEQFF. The CDR3, as DNA: TGTGCCAGTAGTATAGGCTACCTATCCTACAATGAGCAGTTCTTC.

The rearrangement joins TRBV6-5 to TRBJ2-2; 10 bases line up with TRBD1. The CDR3 loop spans 16 amino acids. CDR1 MNHEY and CDR2 SVGAGI come from the germline V gene. Unmatched junction bases numbered 5, after V lost 0 bases and J lost 7 bases. The CDR3 reads CASSYSGTGVGGELFF. CDR3 in DNA: TGTGCCAGCAGTTACTCGGGGACAGGGGTTGGCGGGGAGCTGTTTTTT.

This chain uses TRBV6-1 with TRBJ2-1, with D unclear. The CDR3 extends over 16 amino acids. Per the germline V gene, CDR1 is MNHNS and CDR2 is SASEGT. Trimming took off 3 bases at V and 2 bases at J, with 14 bases between the two ends. The CDR3 sequence: CASSDWSLLTYNEQFF. The CDR3 DNA follows: TGTGCCAGCAGTGATTGGTCCCTACTAACCTACAATGAGCAGTTCTTC.

The V and J genes are TRBV29-1 and TRBJ2-3, with TRBD2 matching 7 bases. The trim removed 3 bases at V and 2 bases at J, leaving 5 bases unmatched. This CDR3 has 14 residues. Germline-derived CDR1 and CDR2 are SQVTM and ANQGSEA. The CDR3 coding sequence is TGCAGCGTTGAGTTAGAGCGGGACACAGATACGCAGTATTTT. Protein sequence: CSVELERDTDTQYF.

This chain connects TRBV7-9 to TRBJ2-7; 8 nucleotides agree with TRBD1. Germline V gene lookup returns CDR1 SEHNR and CDR2 FQNEAQ (reference sequence). After removal of 8 bases from V and 5 bases from J, the junction contained 11 bases not matched to a gene. CDR3 length equals 14 residues. The CDR3 DNA reads TGTGCCAGCGGGCCAACAGGGGGAACCCACGAGCAGTACTTC. It is translated as CASGPTGGTHEQYF.

V usage is TRBV5-4 and J usage is TRBJ2-3, with 8 positions matching TRBD2. Germline V gives CDR1 SGHNT, CDR2 YYREEE (reference sequence). The V gene end was trimmed by 4 bases and the J gene end by 2 bases; junction bases not matched to a gene: 9. The CDR3 contains 16 residues. CDR3 sequence (DNA): TGTGCCAGCAGCAGGCCTAGCGGGCCTGACACAGATACGCAGTATTTT. Its translation is CASSRPSGPDTDTQYF.

The sample holds a few counts of this clone. The chain uses TRBV19 and TRBJ1-1; D gene uncertain. The CDR3 sequence is 12 residues long. In germline, CDR1 is LNHDA, CDR2 SQIVND (reference sequence). The ends were cut back, 5 bases at V and 0 bases at J, with 4 bases in the middle. The CDR3 reads CASSAVNTEAFF. The CDR3 region has the DNA TGTGCCAGTAGTGCGGTGAACACTGAAGCTTTCTTT.

The gene calls are TRBV19 and TRBJ1-5; 7 nucleotides agree with TRBD1. The germline V gene encodes CDR1 LNHDA and CDR2 SQIVND (reference sequence). The junction had 13 bases not matched to a gene; V was cut back by 5 bases and J by 9 bases. CDR3 size: 15 residues. The CDR3 region is CASSVTGATGRPQHF. DNA of the CDR3: TGTGCCAGTAGTGTAACAGGGGCCACAGGGAGGCCCCAGCATTTT.

The rearrangement links TRBV27 to TRBJ2-7; a weak D match, TRBD2 (6 bases). The ends were cut back, 5 bases at V and 6 bases at J, with 17 bases in the middle. Germline V lookup: CDR1 MNHEY, CDR2 SMNVEV (reference sequence). The CDR3 length is 14 residues. CDR3 DNA: TGTGCCAGCAGTCCCCTGGGGGGATCCCTCGAGCAGTACTTC. It codes for CASSPLGGSLEQYF.

This sequence joins TRBV15 and TRBJ2-5; D remains unclear. Trimming took 3 bases from V and 1 from J, leaving 12 bases between them. CDR3 length: 15 amino acids. CDR1 is LNHNV and CDR2 is YYDKDF in the germline V gene (reference sequence). CDR3 bases: TGTGCCACCAGCAGTGCCGGGTCACCCCAAGAGACCCAGTACTTC. Amino acids: CATSSAGSPQETQYF.

The CDR3 sequence: CASSLLPGPGEETQYF. Here the CDR3 DNA reads TGTGCCAGCAGTTTACTGCCAGGGCCGGGCGAAGAGACCCAGTACTTC. V is TRBV28 and J is TRBJ2-5; D possibly corresponds to TRBD1 (5 bases). From germline, CDR1 is MDHEN and CDR2 SYDVKM. The CDR3 loop spans 16 amino acids. With 2 bases removed from V and 3 bases from J, the gap between germline ends came to 16 bases. Together with reference TRBV28 and TRBJ2-5, the CDR3 gives the full variable domain: DVKVTQSSRYLVKRTGEKVFLECVQDMDHENMFWYRQDPGLGLRLIYFSYDVKMKEKGDIPEGYSVSREKKERFSLILESASTNQTSMYLCASSLLPGPGEETQYFGPGTRLLVL.

Of note for this clone: Other nucleotide sequences in the sample specify the same CDR3. This sequence joins TRBV27 and TRBJ2-2; D remains ambiguous. Germline CDR1 MNHEY, CDR2 SMNVEV (reference sequence). This CDR3 has 13 amino acids. V lost 2 bases and J 4 bases, leaving 5 bases between the germline ends. The CDR3 here is CASSLGSTGELFF. The CDR3 DNA sequence: TGTGCCAGCAGTTTAGGATCCACCGGGGAGCTGTTTTTT.

The rearrangement links TRBV7-2 to TRBJ2-7; TRBD1 agrees at 9 bases. CDR3 length: 15 residues. J was trimmed by 4 bases and V by 2 bases; bases with no gene match: 6. In germline, CDR1 is SGHTA, CDR2 FQGNSA. CDR3 bases: TGTGCCAGCAGCTTATTCCGGGACAGGGCTTACGAGCAGTACTTC. It encodes CASSLFRDRAYEQYF.

About this clone: This sample includes further DNA sequences coding for the same CDR3. V and J are TRBV4-1 and TRBJ1-5; D is ambiguous. The CDR3 totals 13 residues. V lost 1 base and J lost 4, with 5 bases in between. Per germline, CDR1 MGHRA and CDR2 YSYEKL. The CDR3 region is CASSQGGNQPQHF. The DNA for the CDR3 is TGCGCCAGCAGCCAAGGAGGAAATCAGCCCCAGCATTTT.

CDR3 bases: TGCGCCAGCAGTGCCACACCGCCTGGGGAGCAGTACTTC. Translating gives CASSATPPGEQYF. The gene calls are TRBV10-1 and TRBJ2-7; unclear D gene. This CDR3 has 13 amino acids. Germline CDR1 WNHNN, CDR2 SYGVQD (reference sequence). The V gene lost 4 bases and the J gene lost 7 bases, with 14 bases spanning the gap.

This clone was counted only a few times. In DNA form, the CDR3 reads TGTGCCAGTAGTATAACACTAGCGGGAGGGGATGAGCAGTTCTTC. Translation: CASSITLAGGDEQFF. The genes are TRBV19 and TRBJ2-1; 13 nucleotides align to TRBD2. The CDR3 has 15 amino acids. Germline V gives CDR1 LNHDA, CDR2 SQIVND (reference sequence). V lost 2 bases to trimming and J lost 8 bases; unmatched junction nucleotides: 3.

The V call is TRBV9, the J call TRBJ2-7; 9 bases are shared with TRBD1. J was trimmed by 3 bases and V by 0 bases; bases with no gene match: 7. This CDR3 has 16 residues. Germline V gives CDR1 SGDLS, CDR2 YYNGEE. DNA for the CDR3: TGTGCCAGCAGCGTAGCGGAGGGACAGGGCAGCTACGAGCAGTACTTC. This codes for CASSVAEGQGSYEQYF. The full variable domain, completed using reference TRBV9 and TRBJ2-7, is DSGVTQTPKHLITATGQRVTLRCSPRSGDLSVYWYQQSLDQGLQFLIQYYNGEERAKGNILERFSAQQFPDLHSELNLSSLELGDSALYFCASSVAEGQGSYEQYFGPGTRLTVT.

In regard to this clone: The same CDR3 arises from other DNA sequences in this sample as well. The chain combines TRBV7-9 with TRBJ2-7; 7 nucleotides align to TRBD2. The length of the CDR3 is 14 residues. CDR1 and CDR2 (germline): SEHNR, FQNEAQ (reference sequence). V dropped 1 base and J dropped 2; count of bases not matched to a gene: 2. The CDR3 DNA sequence: TGTGCCAGCAGCTTAGGAGGGACTACCTACGAGCAGTACTTC. It specifies CASSLGGTTYEQYF.

In its sample, this clone was seen once. The same CDR3 also results from other DNA sequences found in this sample. The rearrangement links TRBV9 to TRBJ1-1; weak D call: TRBD1 (6 bases). V dropped 4 bases and J dropped 5 bases, with 12 bases sitting between them. This CDR3 comprises 13 residues. The germline CDR1 and CDR2 sequences are SGDLS and YYNGEE. CDR3 DNA: TGTGCCAGCAGCCTAGGGGGGGAAACTGAAGCTTTCTTT. This encodes CASSLGGETEAFF.

In nucleotides, the CDR3 is TGTGCCAGCCACCTAGCGGGAAACTACGAGCAGTACTTC. Protein product: CASHLAGNYEQYF. The chain combines TRBV27 with TRBJ2-7; 9 bases are shared with TRBD2. CDR3 length equals 13 residues. CDR1 and CDR2 from the germline V gene are MNHEY and SMNVEV (reference sequence). J lost 3 bases, V lost 8 bases, and 5 bases had no gene match.

This clone was observed a single time. The rearrangement joins TRBV2 to TRBJ2-1, with TRBD2 matching over 12 bases. From germline, CDR1 is SNHLY and CDR2 FYNNEI. The CDR3 covers 17 residues. The J segment lost 7 bases and the V segment lost 1 base, leaving 8 bases of the junction unmatched. As DNA, the CDR3 is TGTGCCAGCAGTGAAGGGCTAGCGGGAGGGCCCCGGAATGAGCAGTTCTTC. It specifies CASSEGLAGGPRNEQFF.